The sequence of this T cell receptor (beta chain) was determined in a study of metastatic and nonmetastatic thyroid tumors (dated by TCRdb to the early 2020s). Describing the broader study: The researchers compared repertoires between peripheral blood samples and tumor or nodule tissue samples from patients with malignant or benign thyroid disease. General conclusions and limits of the study: In both blood and tumor samples, malignant tumors were reported to have significantly higher TCR beta diversity than benign nodules.

Library creation used PCR. The reads were generated on an Illumina HiSeq 4000. The TCR beta-chain CDR3 region of each patient was profiled by high-throughput sequencing. Concerning the study's data processing: A classifier to discriminate distant-metastatic papillary thyroid cancer patients was built from CDR3 differences across clinicopathological groups. The Shannon index was used to measure repertoire diversity, and the Morisita-Horn index was used to measure how similar tumor and blood repertoires were. TCRdb handled the public reads itself, with Q25 trimming in fastp and clone calling in MiXCR, and kept productive beta chains. V and J calls and clone size were set by TCRdb, not the authors. The sample table records fewer than 15,000 clones; under 35% of these occur just once. The ten largest clones take up 15% to 20% of the sample. This clone was recorded at least ten times. It lacks a known antigen. Base qualities are missing; no much larger clone stands one base away.

Before undergoing thyroid surgery, none of the patients had been given any kind of treatment. Patient clinical samples collected from about 2011 to 2019 were retrospectively analysed using T-cell receptor beta sequencing. V has 2 bases trimmed and J has 1 base trimmed; junction bases matching no gene number 1. The CDR3 numbers 16 residues from cysteine through phenylalanine. Only the CDR3 region is kept as DNA, spanning 48 bases read in frame from base 1. The germline V gene gives CDR1 as LGHNA and CDR2 as YNFKEQ. The source of this sequence is a female donor with papillary thyroid cancer or a benign thyroid nodule (not recorded which). Some clones in this sample may be carry-over from other donors' samples. Input material: tumor tissue. Here the chain combines TRBV4-2 and TRBJ2-2; TRBD2 agrees with 10 junctional bases. For the CDR3, the sequence is CASSQWTSGNTGELFF. The DNA sequence is TGTGCCAGCAGCCAATGGACTAGCGGGAACACCGGGGAGCTGTTTTTT.